The 23 T cell receptor beta chains reported below all come from one sample, sequenced in a study of T cells in Graves' hyperthyroidism and ophthalmopathy. Amplified TCR beta CDR3 regions derived from RNA transcripts. Initially, a first-round RT-PCR of the TCR CDR3 employed the HTBI primer set. In TCRdb, the multiplex PCR reads were re-called with MiXCR into one record per CDR3 protein. The sample gives over 250,000 distinct CDR3 sequences, about 25% of which show up once; about a quarter is in the top ten. The source material was blood. The receptors derive from a man between 40 and 49 years old with Graves' hyperthyroidism that later progressed to Graves' ophthalmopathy.

This clonotype appeared many times. The chain couples TRBV3-1 to TRBJ2-7; D is undetermined. Trimming removed 0 bases at V and 6 bases at J, with 3 bases between. This CDR3 is 11 amino acids long. From germline, CDR1 is LGHDT and CDR2 YNNKEL (reference sequence). In DNA, the CDR3 is TGTGCCAGCAGCCAAGAGACCGAGCAGTACTTC. Encoded protein: CASSQETEQYF.

The sample holds many counts of this clonotype. The chain is built from TRBV30 and TRBJ1-1; a possible D gene is TRBD1 (6 bases). Germline V gene lookup returns CDR1 GTSNPN and CDR2 SVGIG (reference sequence). The CDR3 length is 17 residues. Trimming left V 0 bases short and J 7 bases short, with 24 bases between. In DNA form, the CDR3 reads TGTGCCTGGAGTGTACATAAGACAGGTCCAGGGGAAGGTGAAGCTTTCTTT. The encoded protein is CAWSVHKTGPGEGEAFF.

J is TRBJ1-5 and V is TRBV19; 9 nucleotides match TRBD1. Trimming removed 7 bases from V and 6 bases from J; junction bases left unmatched: 10. Looked up from germline, CDR1 is LNHDA and CDR2 is SQIVND (reference sequence). The CDR3 has 15 amino acids. DNA for the CDR3: TGTGCCAGTACCACACCGGGACAGGGAAGTCAGCCCCAGCATTTT. Translation: CASTTPGQGSQPQHF.

V is TRBV15 and J is TRBJ1-2, with D hard to call. Trimming removed 0 bases from V and 5 bases from J, with 10 bases in between. The CDR3 is made up of 14 amino acids. Germline V CDR1 and CDR2: LNHNV, YYDKDF (reference sequence). CDR3 nucleotide sequence: TGTGCCACCAGCAGAGATCGGGAGGTTTATGGCTACACCTTC. It encodes CATSRDREVYGYTF.

V and J are TRBV27 and TRBJ2-5; D may match TRBD1 or TRBD2 (7 bases each). This CDR3 has 15 amino acids. The germline V gene encodes CDR1 MNHEY and CDR2 SMNVEV (reference sequence). Trimming left V 6 bases short and J 2 bases short, with 16 bases between. The chain's CDR3 is CASSHRGGVQETQYF. CDR3 nucleotides: TGTGCCAGCAGCCACAGGGGAGGGGTACAAGAGACCCAGTACTTC.

This clonotype was detected many times. The gene calls are TRBV20-1 and TRBJ1-5, with 7 bases fitting TRBD1. The CDR3 runs to 15 residues. The V and J ends lost 6 bases and 7 bases, in that order; junction bases with no gene match: 15. Germline values: CDR1 DFQATT, CDR2 SNEGSKA (reference sequence). CDR3: CSAPYSRDRYQPQHF. Here the CDR3 DNA reads TGCAGTGCCCCATATAGCCGGGACAGATACCAGCCCCAGCATTTT.

This clonotype was counted many times. The chain has TRBV9 and TRBJ2-7; no clear D gene. Per germline, CDR1 SGDLS and CDR2 YYNGEE. The V gene lost 0 bases and the J gene lost 1 base, with 5 bases spanning the gap. The CDR3 contains 13 residues. The CDR3 reads CASSVGTSYEQYF. The CDR3 DNA follows: TGTGCCAGCAGCGTAGGAACTTCCTACGAGCAGTACTTC.

This clonotype was detected a few times. The V call is TRBV20-1, the J call TRBJ2-5, with a possible D match to TRBD2 (6 bases). This CDR3 has 14 amino acids. V was trimmed by 5 bases and J by 0 bases, leaving 13 bases between them. The germline V gene encodes CDR1 DFQATT and CDR2 SNEGSKA (reference sequence). In DNA, the CDR3 is TGCAGTGCTCCCCCTGGCGGGAACCAAGAGACCCAGTACTTC. Its translation: CSAPPGGNQETQYF.

This clonotype appeared many times. The chain employs TRBV11-3 and TRBJ2-2; D is unclear. Germline CDR1 SGHNT, CDR2 YENEEA. This CDR3 contains 13 residues. Trimming cost V 5 bases and J 6 bases, with 10 bases left between them. The CDR3 spells CASSPVPSGELFF. Written as DNA, the CDR3 is TGTGCCAGCAGCCCAGTCCCGTCCGGGGAGCTGTTTTTT.

This clonotype was picked up many times. For the CDR3, the DNA is TGTGCCAGCAGTTGGGGCTTCAATCAGCCCCAGCATTTT. Its protein is CASSWGFNQPQHF. V and J are TRBV12-3 or TRBV12-4 and TRBJ1-5; possibly TRBD1 for D (5 bases). The CDR3 loop spans 13 amino acids. V was clipped by 4 bases and J by 3 bases, with 7 bases between them.

This clonotype was seen only once. This rearrangement joins TRBV7-2 to TRBJ1-1; D not resolved. Trimming left V 1 base short and J 1 base short, with 7 bases between. Germline CDR1 and CDR2: SGHTA and FQGNSA. The CDR3 runs 14 residues. The CDR3 loop reads CASSLDRSNTEAFF. CDR3 sequence (DNA): TGTGCCAGCAGCTTAGACCGTTCGAACACTGAAGCTTTCTTT.

This sequence joins TRBV12-3 or TRBV12-4 and TRBJ2-7; TRBD1 agrees at 7 bases. The CDR3 contains 14 residues. The J segment lost 3 bases and the V segment lost 5 bases, leaving 7 bases of the junction unmatched. The CDR3 loop is CASSLQGDSYEQYF. CDR3 DNA sequence: TGTGCCAGCAGTCTACAAGGGGACAGCTACGAGCAGTACTTC.

This clonotype was counted between two and nine times. CDR3 DNA sequence: TGTGCCAGCAGCAGAGGCCGGGACCTTGGGAATCAGCCCCAGCATTTT. Amino acid sequence: CASSRGRDLGNQPQHF. The V call is TRBV6-2 or TRBV6-3, the J call TRBJ1-5; a weak D match, TRBD1 (5 bases). V lost 6 bases and J 4 bases, leaving 19 bases between the germline ends. CDR3 length equals 16 residues. Germline CDR1 is MNHEY and CDR2 is SVGEGT.

Many counts were recorded for this clonotype. This chain joins TRBV2 and TRBJ2-2; no clear D gene. The CDR3 totals 16 residues. Trimming removed 2 bases from V and 0 bases from J, with 10 bases in between. The germline V gene encodes CDR1 SNHLY and CDR2 FYNNEI. In DNA form, the CDR3 reads TGTGCCAGCAGTGAAACGCGCACTTCGAACACCGGGGAGCTGTTTTTT. It encodes CASSETRTSNTGELFF.

Points on this clonotype: One end of the junction varies from germline; a read error may be responsible. The chain recombines TRBV15 with TRBJ2-7; 10 bases line up with TRBD1. CDR1 is LNHNV, CDR2 YYDKDF, per germline (reference sequence). This CDR3 comprises 15 residues. The CDR3 is CVTSSLTGGASEQYF. CDR3 nucleotides: TGTGTCACCAGCAGCCTGACAGGGGGCGCGTCCGAGCAGTACTTC. Filled out from reference TRBV15 and TRBJ2-7, the complete variable domain reads DAMVIQNPRYQVTQFGKPVTLSCSQTLNHNVMYWYQQKSSQAPKLLFHYYDKDFNNEADTPDNFQSRRPNTSFCFLDIRSPGLGDTAMYLCVTSSLTGGASEQYFGPGTRLTVT.

Ten or more counts support this clonotype. The J gene is TRBJ1-1, the V gene TRBV20-1; D possibly corresponds to TRBD1 (6 bases). The germline gives CDR1 DFQATT, CDR2 SNEGSKA (reference sequence). Trimming took 0 bases from V and 4 from J, leaving 9 bases between them. The CDR3 length is 13 residues. CDR3 sequence (DNA): TGCAGTGCTAGAGAAGGGGGTAGCACTGAAGCTTTCTTT. It codes for CSAREGGSTEAFF.

A word on this clonotype: Possible read error: a much larger clone is one base away. The rearrangement uses TRBV6-5 and TRBJ2-5; 7 bases are a match to TRBD2. This CDR3 is built from 16 residues. CDR1 is MNHEY, CDR2 SVGAGI, per germline. Here the CDR3 DNA reads TGTGCCAGCAGTTTGTGGGGCGGGAGAGATAAAGAGACCCGGTACTTC. Protein: CASSLWGGRDKETRYF.

This clonotype appeared a single time. The chain couples TRBV3-1 to TRBJ1-1; 8 bases align to TRBD1. This CDR3 is built from 17 residues. Germline values: CDR1 LGHDT, CDR2 YNNKEL (reference sequence). V was clipped by 4 bases and J by 3 bases; unmatched bases: 13. The CDR3: CASSLPASGGLDTEAFF. For the CDR3, the DNA is TGTGCCAGCAGCCTCCCCGCCTCAGGGGGCTTGGACACTGAAGCTTTCTTT.

This clonotype was observed many times. The chain uses TRBV3-1 and TRBJ1-3, with TRBD1 identical over 7 bases. Germline lookup yields CDR1 LGHDT and CDR2 YNNKEL (reference sequence). The V and J ends lost 8 bases and 6 bases, in that order; junction bases with no gene match: 4. The CDR3 is 12 residues long. The CDR3 bases are TGTGCCAGCCGGGGACAGCCAAACACCATATATTTT. Its protein product is CASRGQPNTIYF.

This clonotype showed up just a few times. This rearrangement joins TRBV24-1 to TRBJ2-7; D ambiguous. V was clipped by 0 bases and J by 3 bases, with 5 bases between them. CDR1 KGHDR and CDR2 SFDVKD come from the germline V gene. CDR3 length equals 13 residues. CDR3 protein: CATSDLKCYEQYF. CDR3 nucleotide sequence: TGTGCCACCAGTGATTTGAAGTGCTACGAGCAGTACTTC.

This clonotype is a singleton in its sample. The rearrangement uses TRBV20-1 and TRBJ1-2, with TRBD1 matching 7 bases. Trimming removed 3 bases from V and 4 bases from J; junction bases left unmatched: 8. CDR3 length: 14 amino acids. Per the germline V gene, CDR1 is DFQATT and CDR2 is SNEGSKA (reference sequence). CDR3 DNA sequence: TGCAGTGCTAGCCCGACAGGGAAAGGCTATGGCTACACCTTC. This sequence encodes CSASPTGKGYGYTF.

This clonotype was counted ten times or more. This chain uses TRBV24-1 with TRBJ2-2; TRBD2 aligns across 11 bases. In germline, CDR1 is KGHDR, CDR2 SFDVKD. CDR3 length: 17 residues. V lost 3 bases, J lost 5 bases, and 7 bases stayed unmatched. CDR3 sequence (DNA): TGTGCCACCAGTGATGAAACTAGCGGGAGAAGGACCGGGGAGCTGTTTTTT. Translating gives CATSDETSGRRTGELFF.

This clonotype showed up many times. The chain links TRBV5-1 to TRBJ2-2, with TRBD2 identical over 8 bases. Germline V gene lookup returns CDR1 SGHRS and CDR2 YFSETQ. The CDR3 loop spans 14 amino acids. Trimming cost V 3 bases and J 7 bases; bases outside gene matches: 5. The CDR3 nucleotides are TGCGCCAGCAGCTCGACTAGCGCCGACGGGGAGCTGTTTTTT. This codes for CASSSTSADGELFF.